This T cell receptor (beta chain) appears in the sequencing data of a study of cytomegalovirus exposure and HLA in healthy donors. Study-level information: Early on, a data release was issued that held 80 million or so unique TCRs from HLA-typed donors.

The PCR ran on 60 Vbeta and 13 Jbeta primers. This table comes from immunoSEQ multiplex PCR, and its TCRdb copy is limited to in-frame clones, with some not included. The sample records 200,000 to 250,000 clones, 70% to 80% being singletons. CDR3 length equals 15 residues. Per germline, CDR1 SEHNR and CDR2 FQNEAQ (reference sequence). V was clipped by 6 bases and J by 0 bases, with 14 bases between them. This TCR derives from a young woman in good health and CMV-seronegative. The sample was PBMCs. The chain joins TRBV7-9 to TRBJ1-1; the D is unclear. The DNA for the CDR3 is TGTGCCAGCAGTCCCCCTGAGGGAATGAACACTGAAGCTTTCTTT. Translating gives CASSPPEGMNTEAFF.